This TCR beta chain was profiled in a study of T-cell memory formation after mild COVID-19. With regard to this clonotype: The antigen is not known.

Germline V CDR1 and CDR2: KGHSH, LQKENI. The trim removed 0 bases at V and 4 bases at J, leaving 6 bases unmatched. CDR3 length: 16 residues. Study-level results: Clones contracting over day 15 to 85 were CD4/CD8 balanced, with later expanders leaning CD4+. The study detected some responding clones in pre-infection memory, suggesting cross-reactive memory joined. For contracting clones, CD4+ ones sat mainly in CM and EM, CD8+ in EMRA.

Using its own MiXCR run on the 5' RACE reads, TCRdb lists one record per CDR3 protein. The sample lists around 80,000 distinct CDR3 sequences; 9.5% to 15% were seen once. The source of this sequence is a young man who had mild COVID-19 (a few samples of this study predate the infection). Cell type and time point are not known. This chain uses TRBV18 with TRBJ2-3; 8 bases match TRBD1. What was sequenced was PBMCs or a T cell subset sorted from them (not recorded which). The CDR3: CASSPPNAGGADTQYF. CDR3 coding DNA: TGTGCCAGCTCACCACCGAATGCAGGGGGCGCAGATACGCAGTATTTT. Supplemented by reference TRBV18 and TRBJ2-3, the full variable domain reads NAGVMQNPRHLVRRRGQEARLRCSPMKGHSHVYWYRQLPEEGLKFMVYLQKENIIDESGMPKERFSAEFPKEGPSILRIQQVVRGDSAAYFCASSPPNAGGADTQYFGPGTRLTVL.